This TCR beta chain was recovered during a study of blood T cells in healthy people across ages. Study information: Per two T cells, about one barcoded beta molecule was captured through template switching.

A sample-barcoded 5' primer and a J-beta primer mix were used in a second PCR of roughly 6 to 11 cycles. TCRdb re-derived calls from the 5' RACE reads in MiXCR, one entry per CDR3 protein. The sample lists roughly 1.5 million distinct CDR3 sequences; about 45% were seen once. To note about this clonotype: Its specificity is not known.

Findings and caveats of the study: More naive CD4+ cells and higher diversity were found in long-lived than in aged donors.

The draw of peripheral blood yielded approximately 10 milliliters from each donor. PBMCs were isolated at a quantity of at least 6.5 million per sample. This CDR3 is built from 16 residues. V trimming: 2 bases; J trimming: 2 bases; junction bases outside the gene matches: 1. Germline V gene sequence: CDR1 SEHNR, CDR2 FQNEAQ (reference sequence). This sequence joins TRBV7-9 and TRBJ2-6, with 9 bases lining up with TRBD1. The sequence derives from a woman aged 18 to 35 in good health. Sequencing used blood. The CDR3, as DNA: TGTGCCAGCAGCTTATGGGACAGGGCTGGGGCCAACGTCCTGACTTTC. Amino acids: CASSLWDRAGANVLTF. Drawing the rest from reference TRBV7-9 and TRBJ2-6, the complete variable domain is DTGVSQNPRHKITKRGQNVTFRCDPISEHNRLYWYRQTLGQGPEFLTYFQNEAQLEKSRLLSDRFSAERPKGSFSTLEIQRTEQGDSAMYLCASSLWDRAGANVLTFGAGSRLTVL.